This T cell receptor (beta chain) comes out of a study of cytotoxic CD8 clonotypes in ibrutinib-treated CLL. On the study more broadly: Sequenced samples delivered averages of 250,000 to 300,000 productive templates and 87,000 or so productive rearrangements.

Study results and caveats: Higher clonality was seen at ibrutinib response and a return toward baseline at progression. Higher circulating CD8+ T-cell counts strongly accompanied higher baseline clonality, above age-matched healthy donors.

Trimming took 3 bases from V and 4 from J; bases not matched to a gene: 3. The CDR3 has 13 amino acids. In germline, CDR1 is SGHRS, CDR2 YFSETQ. Using immunoSEQ multiplex PCR, the repertoire was profiled, and TCRdb retains in-frame clones only, with some absent. There are about 200,000 clones in the sample; about 72% occur only once, and roughly 12% lies in the top ten. As regards this clone: Its target is unknown.

Roughly 2 micrograms of genomic DNA, which was extracted from cryopreserved PBMCs, served as the material used for the TCR beta libraries. The sequence derives from a human donor with chronic lymphocytic leukemia. The source material was PBMCs, sampled after 24 months of ibrutinib treatment. The chain has TRBV5-1 and TRBJ1-2; 7 bases map to TRBD1. In DNA form, the CDR3 reads TGCGCCAGCAGCTGGGACAGCCCCTATGGCTACACCTTC. Encoded protein: CASSWDSPYGYTF.